The clone carrying this T cell receptor beta chain was detected ten times or more. J gave up 1 base and V 6 bases, and 1 base lay outside the gene matches. Germline V gene lookup returns CDR1 SGHTA and CDR2 FQGNSA. This CDR3 is 14 amino acids long. The data derive from a study of blood T cells in healthy people across ages. Across the study: With template switching, about one barcoded beta molecule was captured per two T cells.

For the second PCR, which ran for 7 to 11 cycles, a sample-barcoded 5' primer and a J-beta primer mix were used. From the 5' RACE reads, TCRdb called clonotypes with MiXCR, one entry per CDR3 protein. The sample shows around 1,500,000 distinct CDR3 sequences, roughly 40% of them seen only once. The TCR originated in a woman younger than 30 in good health. The chain has TRBV7-2 and TRBJ2-1, with TRBD2 matching over 9 bases. Sequenced sample: blood. The CDR3 region has the DNA TGTGCCAGCAGTGCGGGAGGGTCCTACAATGAGCAGTTCTTC. It encodes CASSAGGSYNEQFF.